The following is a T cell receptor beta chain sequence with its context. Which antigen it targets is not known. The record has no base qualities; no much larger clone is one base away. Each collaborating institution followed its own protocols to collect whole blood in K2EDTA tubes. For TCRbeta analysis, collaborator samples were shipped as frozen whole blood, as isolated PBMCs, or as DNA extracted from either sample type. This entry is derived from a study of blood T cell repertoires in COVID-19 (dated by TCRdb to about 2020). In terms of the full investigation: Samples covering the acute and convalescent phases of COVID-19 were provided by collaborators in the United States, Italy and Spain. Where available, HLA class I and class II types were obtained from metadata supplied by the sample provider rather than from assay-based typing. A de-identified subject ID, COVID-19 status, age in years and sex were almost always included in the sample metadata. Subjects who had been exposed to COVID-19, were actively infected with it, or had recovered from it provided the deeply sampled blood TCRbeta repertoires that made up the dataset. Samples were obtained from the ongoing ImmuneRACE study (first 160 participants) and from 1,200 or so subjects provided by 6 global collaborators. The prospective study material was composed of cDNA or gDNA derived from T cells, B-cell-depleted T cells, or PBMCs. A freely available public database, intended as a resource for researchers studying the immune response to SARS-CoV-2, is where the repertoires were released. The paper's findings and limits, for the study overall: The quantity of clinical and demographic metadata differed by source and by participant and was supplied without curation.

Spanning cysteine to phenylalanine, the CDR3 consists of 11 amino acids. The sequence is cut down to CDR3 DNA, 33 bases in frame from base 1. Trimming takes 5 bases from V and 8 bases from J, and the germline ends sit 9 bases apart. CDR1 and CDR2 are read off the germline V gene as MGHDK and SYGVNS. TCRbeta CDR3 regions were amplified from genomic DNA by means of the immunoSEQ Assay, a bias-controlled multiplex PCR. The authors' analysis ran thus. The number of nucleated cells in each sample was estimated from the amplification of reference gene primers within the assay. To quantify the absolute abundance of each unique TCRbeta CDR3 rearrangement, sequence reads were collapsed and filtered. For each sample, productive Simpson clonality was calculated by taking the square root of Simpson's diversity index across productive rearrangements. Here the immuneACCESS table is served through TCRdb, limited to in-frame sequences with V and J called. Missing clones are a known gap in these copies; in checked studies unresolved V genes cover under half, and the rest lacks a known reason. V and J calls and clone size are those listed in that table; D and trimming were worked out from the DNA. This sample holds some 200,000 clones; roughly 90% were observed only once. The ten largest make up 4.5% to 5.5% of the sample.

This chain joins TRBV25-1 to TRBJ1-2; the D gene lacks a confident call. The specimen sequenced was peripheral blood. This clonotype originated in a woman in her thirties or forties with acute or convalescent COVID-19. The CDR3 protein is CASSLNRGYTF. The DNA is TGTGCCAGCAGTTTAAACCGGGGCTACACCTTC.